This T cell receptor beta chain was recorded in a study of T cells in women clearing cervical HPV infection. Study in general: For cases, blood was sampled a median around 140 days after lesion detection, interquartile range about 90 to 200 days.

The assay was immunoSEQ multiplex PCR, and TCRdb's table has in-frame clones only and misses some. This sample's table has fewer than 35,000 clones. About this clone itself: The read finishes 3 residues shy of the CDR3 end, and the germline J gene is used to complete it.

Germline lookup yields CDR1 LNHDA and CDR2 SQIVND (reference sequence). Trimming pared 7 bases from V and 6 bases from J, leaving 15 bases between. This CDR3 is built from 13 residues. The sequence derives from a woman aged 18 to 75 with a cervical HPV16 infection that either progressed to CIN3+ or cleared (not recorded which). This chain links TRBV19 with TRBJ1-1, with D tentatively TRBD1 (5 bases). Input material: blood buffy coat. CDR3 bases read: TGTGCCAGTAAGTTGGCAGGGAGGGCTGAA. It translates to CASKLAGRAE. The complete CDR3 sequence is CASKLAGRAEAFF.